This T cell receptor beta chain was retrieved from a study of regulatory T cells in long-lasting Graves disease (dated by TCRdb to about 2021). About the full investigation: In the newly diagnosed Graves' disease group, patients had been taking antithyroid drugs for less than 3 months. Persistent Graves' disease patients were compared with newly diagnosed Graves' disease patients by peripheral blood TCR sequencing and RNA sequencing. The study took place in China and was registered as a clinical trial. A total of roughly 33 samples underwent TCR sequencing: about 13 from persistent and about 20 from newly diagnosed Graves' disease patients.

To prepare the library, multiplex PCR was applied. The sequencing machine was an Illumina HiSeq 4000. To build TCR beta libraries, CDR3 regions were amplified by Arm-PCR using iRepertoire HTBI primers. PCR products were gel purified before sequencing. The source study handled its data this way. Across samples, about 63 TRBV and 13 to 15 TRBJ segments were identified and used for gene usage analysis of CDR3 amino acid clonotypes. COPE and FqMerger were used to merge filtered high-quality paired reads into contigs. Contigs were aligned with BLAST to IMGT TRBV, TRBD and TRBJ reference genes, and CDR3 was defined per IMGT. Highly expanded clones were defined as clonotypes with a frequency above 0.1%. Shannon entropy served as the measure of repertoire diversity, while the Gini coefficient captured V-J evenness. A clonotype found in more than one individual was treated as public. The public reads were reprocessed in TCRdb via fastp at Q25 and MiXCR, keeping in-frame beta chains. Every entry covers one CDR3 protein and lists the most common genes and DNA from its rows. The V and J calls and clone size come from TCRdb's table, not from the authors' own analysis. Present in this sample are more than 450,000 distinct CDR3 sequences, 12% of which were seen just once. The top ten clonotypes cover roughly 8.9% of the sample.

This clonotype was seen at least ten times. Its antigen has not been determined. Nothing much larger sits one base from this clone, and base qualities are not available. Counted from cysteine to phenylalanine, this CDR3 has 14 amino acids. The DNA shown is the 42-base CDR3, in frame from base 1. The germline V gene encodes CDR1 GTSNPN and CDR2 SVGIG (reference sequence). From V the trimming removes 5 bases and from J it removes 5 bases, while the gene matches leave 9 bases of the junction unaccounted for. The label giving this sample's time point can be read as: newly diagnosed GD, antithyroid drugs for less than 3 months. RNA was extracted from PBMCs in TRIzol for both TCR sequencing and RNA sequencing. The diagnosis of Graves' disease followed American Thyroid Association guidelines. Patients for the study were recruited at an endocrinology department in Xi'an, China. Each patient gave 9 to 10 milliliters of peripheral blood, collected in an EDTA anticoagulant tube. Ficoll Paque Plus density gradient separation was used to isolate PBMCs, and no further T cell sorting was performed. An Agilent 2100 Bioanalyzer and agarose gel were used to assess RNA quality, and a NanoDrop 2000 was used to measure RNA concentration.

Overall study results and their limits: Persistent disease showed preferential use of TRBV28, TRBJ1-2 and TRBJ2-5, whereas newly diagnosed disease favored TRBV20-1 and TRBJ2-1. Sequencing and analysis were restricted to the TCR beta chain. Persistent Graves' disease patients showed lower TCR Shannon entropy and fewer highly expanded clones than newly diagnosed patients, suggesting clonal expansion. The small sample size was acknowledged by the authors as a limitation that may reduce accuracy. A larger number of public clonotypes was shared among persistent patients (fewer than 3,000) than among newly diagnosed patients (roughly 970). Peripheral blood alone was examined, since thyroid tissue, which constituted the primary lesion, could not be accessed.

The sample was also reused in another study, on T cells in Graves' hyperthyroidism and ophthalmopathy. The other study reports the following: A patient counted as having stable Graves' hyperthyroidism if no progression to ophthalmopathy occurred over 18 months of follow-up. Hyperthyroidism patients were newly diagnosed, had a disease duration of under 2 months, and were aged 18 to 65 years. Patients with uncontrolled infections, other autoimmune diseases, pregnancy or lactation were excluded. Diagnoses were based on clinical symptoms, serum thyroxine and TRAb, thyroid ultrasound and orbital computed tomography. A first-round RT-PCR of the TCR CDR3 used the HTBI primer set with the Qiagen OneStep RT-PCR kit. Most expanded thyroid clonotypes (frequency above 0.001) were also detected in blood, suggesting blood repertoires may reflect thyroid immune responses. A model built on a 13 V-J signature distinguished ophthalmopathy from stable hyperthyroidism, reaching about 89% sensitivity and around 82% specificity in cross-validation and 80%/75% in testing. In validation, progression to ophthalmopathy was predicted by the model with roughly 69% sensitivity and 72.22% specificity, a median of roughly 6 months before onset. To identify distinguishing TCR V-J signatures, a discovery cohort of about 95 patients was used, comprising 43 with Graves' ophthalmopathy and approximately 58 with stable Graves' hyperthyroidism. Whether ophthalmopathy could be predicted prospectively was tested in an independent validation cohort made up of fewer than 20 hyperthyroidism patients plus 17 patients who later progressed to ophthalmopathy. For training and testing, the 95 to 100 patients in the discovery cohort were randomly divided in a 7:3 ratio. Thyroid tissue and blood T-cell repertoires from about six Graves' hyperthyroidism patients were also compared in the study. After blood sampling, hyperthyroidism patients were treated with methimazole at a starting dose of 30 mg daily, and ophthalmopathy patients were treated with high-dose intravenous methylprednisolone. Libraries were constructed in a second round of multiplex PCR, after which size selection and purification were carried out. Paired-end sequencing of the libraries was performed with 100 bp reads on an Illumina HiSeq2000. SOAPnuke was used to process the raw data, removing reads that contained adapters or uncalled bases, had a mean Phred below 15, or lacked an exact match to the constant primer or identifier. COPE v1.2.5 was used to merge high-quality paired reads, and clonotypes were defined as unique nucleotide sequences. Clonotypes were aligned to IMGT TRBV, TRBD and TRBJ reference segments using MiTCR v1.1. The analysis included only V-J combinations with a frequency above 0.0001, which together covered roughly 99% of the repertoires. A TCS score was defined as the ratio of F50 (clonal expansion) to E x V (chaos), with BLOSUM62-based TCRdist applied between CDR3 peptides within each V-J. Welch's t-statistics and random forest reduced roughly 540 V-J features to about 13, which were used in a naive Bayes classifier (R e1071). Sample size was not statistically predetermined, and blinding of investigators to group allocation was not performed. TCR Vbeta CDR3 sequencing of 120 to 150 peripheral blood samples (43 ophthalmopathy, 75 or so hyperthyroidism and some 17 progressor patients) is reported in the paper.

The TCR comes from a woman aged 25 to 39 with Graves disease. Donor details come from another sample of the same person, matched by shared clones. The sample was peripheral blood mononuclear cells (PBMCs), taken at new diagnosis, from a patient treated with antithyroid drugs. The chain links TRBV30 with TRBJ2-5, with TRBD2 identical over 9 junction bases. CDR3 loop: CAWSEGLARETQYF. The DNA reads TGTGCCTGGTCAGAGGGACTAGCCAGGGAGACCCAGTACTTC.